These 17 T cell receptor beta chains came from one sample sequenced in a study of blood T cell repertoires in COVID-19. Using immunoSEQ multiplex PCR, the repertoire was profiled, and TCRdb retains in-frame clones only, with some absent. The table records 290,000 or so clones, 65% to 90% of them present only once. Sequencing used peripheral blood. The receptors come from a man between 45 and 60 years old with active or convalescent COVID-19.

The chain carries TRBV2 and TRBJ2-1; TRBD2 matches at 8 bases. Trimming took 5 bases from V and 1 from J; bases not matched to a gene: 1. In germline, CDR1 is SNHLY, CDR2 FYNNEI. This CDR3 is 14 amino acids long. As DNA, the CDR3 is TGTGCCAGCAGTCGGGAGGGGTCCTACAATGAGCAGTTCTTC. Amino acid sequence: CASSREGSYNEQFF.

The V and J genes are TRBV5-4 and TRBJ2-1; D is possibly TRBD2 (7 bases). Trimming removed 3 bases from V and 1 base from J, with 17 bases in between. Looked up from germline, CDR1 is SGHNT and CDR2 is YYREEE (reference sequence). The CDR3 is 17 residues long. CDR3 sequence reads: CASSSGGGGRSYNEQFF. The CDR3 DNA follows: TGTGCCAGCAGCTCCGGGGGCGGCGGGAGATCCTACAATGAGCAGTTCTTC.

The DNA of the CDR3 is TGCAGCGCTGACCGGCCGGGACAGGGGGCTAATAGCAATCAGCCCCAGCATTTT. It is translated as CSADRPGQGANSNQPQHF. This rearrangement joins TRBV29-1 to TRBJ1-5; 12 positions agree with TRBD1. Germline V gene lookup returns CDR1 SQVTM and CDR2 ANQGSEA. V lost 7 bases and J lost 0; bases outside the gene matches: 13. This CDR3 comprises 18 residues.

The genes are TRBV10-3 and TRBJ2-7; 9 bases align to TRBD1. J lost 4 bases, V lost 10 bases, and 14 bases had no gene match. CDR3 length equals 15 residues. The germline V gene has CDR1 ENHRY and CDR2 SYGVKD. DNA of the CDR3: TGTGCCACCAGAACAGGGGGCGGTAGGTCTTACGAGCAGTACTTC. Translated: CATRTGGGRSYEQYF.

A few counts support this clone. The CDR3 reads CASSSPRQGGNTIYF. The CDR3, as DNA: TGTGCCAGCAGCTCCCCCCGACAGGGTGGAAACACCATATATTTT. The rearrangement uses TRBV5-6 and TRBJ1-3; 7 bases are a match to TRBD1. CDR1 is SGHDT and CDR2 is YYEEEE in the germline V gene. This CDR3 comprises 15 residues. The V and J ends lost 3 bases and 3 bases, in that order; junction bases with no gene match: 6. The full variable domain, rest sourced from reference TRBV5-6 and TRBJ1-3, is DAGVTQSPTHLIKTRGQQVTLRCSPKSGHDTVSWYQQALGQGPQFIFQYYEEEERQRGNFPDRFSGHQFPNYSSELNVNALLLGDSALYLCASSSPRQGGNTIYFGEGSWLTVV.

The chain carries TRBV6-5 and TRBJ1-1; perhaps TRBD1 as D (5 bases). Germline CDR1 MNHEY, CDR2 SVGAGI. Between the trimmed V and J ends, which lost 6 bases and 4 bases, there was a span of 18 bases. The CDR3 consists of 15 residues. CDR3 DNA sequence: TGTGCCAGCAGAGGTGGAGTGGGCAGGGCCACTGAAGCTTTCTTT. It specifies CASRGGVGRATEAFF.

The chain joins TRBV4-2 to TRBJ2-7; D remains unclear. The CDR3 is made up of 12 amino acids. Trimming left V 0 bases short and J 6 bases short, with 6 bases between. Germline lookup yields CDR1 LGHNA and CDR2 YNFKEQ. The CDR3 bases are TGTGCCAGCAGCCAAGATTCTCGCGAGCAGTACTTC. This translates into CASSQDSREQYF.

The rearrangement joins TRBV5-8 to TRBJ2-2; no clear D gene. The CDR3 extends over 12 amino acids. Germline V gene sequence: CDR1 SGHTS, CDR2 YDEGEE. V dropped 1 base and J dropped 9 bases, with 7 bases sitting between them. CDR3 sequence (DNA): TGTGCCAGCAGCTTGTTTCCTCGGGAGCTGTTTTTT. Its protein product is CASSLFPRELFF.

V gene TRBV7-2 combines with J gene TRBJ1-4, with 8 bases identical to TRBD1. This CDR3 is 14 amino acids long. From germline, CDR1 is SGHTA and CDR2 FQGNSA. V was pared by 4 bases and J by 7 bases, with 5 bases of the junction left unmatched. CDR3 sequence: CASSYGQGSEKLFF. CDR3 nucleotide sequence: TGTGCCAGCAGCTACGGACAGGGCTCTGAAAAACTGTTTTTT. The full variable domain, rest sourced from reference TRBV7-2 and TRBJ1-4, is GAGVSQSPSNKVTEKGKDVELRCDPISGHTALYWYRQSLGQGLEFLIYFQGNSAPDKSGLPSDRFSAERTGGSVSTLTIQRTQQEDSAVYLCASSYGQGSEKLFFGSGTQLSVL.

The CDR3 region is CASSSGWGGGRDTQYF. The CDR3 nucleotides read TGTGCCAGCAGCTCTGGGTGGGGCGGGGGAAGAGATACGCAGTATTTT. The V gene is TRBV7-9, the J gene TRBJ2-3; 7 bases line up with TRBD2. CDR1 is SEHNR and CDR2 is FQNEAQ in the germline V gene (reference sequence). The CDR3 totals 16 residues. Trimming cost V 4 bases and J 5 bases; bases outside gene matches: 12.

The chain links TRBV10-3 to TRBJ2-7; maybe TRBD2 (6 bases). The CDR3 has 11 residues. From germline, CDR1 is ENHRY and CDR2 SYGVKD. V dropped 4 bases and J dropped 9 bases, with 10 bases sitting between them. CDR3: CAISGGVGQYF. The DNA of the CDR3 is TGTGCCATCAGTGGGGGGGTCGGGCAGTACTTC.

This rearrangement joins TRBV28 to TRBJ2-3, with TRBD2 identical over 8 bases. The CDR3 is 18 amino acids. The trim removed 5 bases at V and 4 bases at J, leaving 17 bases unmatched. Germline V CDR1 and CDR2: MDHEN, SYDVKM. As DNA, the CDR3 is TGTGCCAGCAGTACCCACACACCGGGGGGGGGCAACGCAGATACGCAGTATTTT. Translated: CASSTHTPGGGNADTQYF.

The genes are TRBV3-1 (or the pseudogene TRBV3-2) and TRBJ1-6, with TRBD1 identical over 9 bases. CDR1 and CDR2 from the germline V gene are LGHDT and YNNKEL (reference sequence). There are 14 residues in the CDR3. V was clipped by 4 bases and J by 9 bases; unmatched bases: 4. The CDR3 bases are TGTGCCAGCAGCCCGGGACAGGGTCCTTCACCCCTCCACTTT. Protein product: CASSPGQGPSPLHF.

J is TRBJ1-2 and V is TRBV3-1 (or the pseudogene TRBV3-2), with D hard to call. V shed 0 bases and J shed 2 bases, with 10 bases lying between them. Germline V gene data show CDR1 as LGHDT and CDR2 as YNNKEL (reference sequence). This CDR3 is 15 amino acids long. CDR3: CASSQDPRLNYGYTF. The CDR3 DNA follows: TGTGCCAGCAGCCAAGATCCCCGGTTAAACTATGGCTACACCTTC.

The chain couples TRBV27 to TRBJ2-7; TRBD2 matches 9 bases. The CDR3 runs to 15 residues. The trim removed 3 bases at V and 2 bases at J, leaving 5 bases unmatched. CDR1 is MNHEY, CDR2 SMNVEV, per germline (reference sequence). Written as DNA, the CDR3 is TGTGCCAGCAGTTTCGGAGCGGGAGGAACCTACGAGCAGTACTTC. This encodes CASSFGAGGTYEQYF.

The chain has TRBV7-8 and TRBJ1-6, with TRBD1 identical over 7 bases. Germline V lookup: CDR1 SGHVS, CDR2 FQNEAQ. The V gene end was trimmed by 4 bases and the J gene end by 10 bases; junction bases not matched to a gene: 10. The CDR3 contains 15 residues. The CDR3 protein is CASSSTGGGRSPLHF. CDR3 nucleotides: TGTGCCAGCAGCTCCACTGGAGGGGGCCGCTCACCCCTCCACTTT.

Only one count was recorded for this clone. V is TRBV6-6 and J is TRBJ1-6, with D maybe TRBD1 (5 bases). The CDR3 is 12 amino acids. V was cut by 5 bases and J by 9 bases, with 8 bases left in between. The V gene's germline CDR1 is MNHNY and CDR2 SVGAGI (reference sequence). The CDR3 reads CASSGHASPLHF. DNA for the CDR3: TGTGCCAGCAGTGGACACGCTTCACCCCTCCACTTT.